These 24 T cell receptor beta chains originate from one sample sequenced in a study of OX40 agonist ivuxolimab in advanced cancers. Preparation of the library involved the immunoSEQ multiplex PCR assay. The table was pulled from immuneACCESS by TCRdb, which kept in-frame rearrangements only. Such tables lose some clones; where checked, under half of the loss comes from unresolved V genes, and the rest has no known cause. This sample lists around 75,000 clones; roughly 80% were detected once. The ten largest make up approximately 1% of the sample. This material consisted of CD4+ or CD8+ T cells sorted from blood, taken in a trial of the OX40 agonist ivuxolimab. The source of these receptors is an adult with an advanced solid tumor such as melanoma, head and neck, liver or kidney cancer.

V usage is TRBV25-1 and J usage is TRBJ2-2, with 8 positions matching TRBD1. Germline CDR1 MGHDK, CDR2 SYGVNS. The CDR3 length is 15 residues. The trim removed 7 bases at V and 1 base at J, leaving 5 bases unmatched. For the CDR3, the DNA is TGTGCCAGCACTGCCGGACAGGGGAACACCGGGGAGCTGTTTTTT. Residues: CASTAGQGNTGELFF.

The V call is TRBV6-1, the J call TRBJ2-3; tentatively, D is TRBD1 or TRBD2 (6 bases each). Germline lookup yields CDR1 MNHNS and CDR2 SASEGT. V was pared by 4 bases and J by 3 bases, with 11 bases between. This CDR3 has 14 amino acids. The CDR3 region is CASSVEGGTDTQYF. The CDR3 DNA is TGTGCCAGCAGTGTAGAGGGGGGTACAGATACGCAGTATTTT.

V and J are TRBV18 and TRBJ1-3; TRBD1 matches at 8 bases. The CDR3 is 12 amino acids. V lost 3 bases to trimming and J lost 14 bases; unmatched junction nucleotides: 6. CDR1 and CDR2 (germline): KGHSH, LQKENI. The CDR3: CASSPTGASVYF. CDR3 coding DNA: TGTGCCAGCTCACCGACAGGGGCCTCGGTATATTTT. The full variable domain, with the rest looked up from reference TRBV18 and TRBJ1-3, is NAGVMQNPRHLVRRRGQEARLRCSPMKGHSHVYWYRQLPEEGLKFMVYLQKENIIDESGMPKERFSAEFPKEGPSILRIQQVVRGDSAAYFCASSPTGASVYFGEGSWLTVV.

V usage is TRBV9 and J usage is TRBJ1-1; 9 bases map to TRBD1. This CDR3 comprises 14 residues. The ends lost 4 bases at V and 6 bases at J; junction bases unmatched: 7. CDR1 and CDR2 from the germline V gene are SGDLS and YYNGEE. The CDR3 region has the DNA TGTGCCAGCAGCACGCGACAGGGGGTGGCTGAAGCTTTCTTT. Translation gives CASSTRQGVAEAFF.

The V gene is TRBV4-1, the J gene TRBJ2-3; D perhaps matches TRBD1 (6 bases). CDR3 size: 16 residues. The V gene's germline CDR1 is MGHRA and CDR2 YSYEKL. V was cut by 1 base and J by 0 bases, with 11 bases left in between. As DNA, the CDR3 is TGCGCCAGCAGCCAAGGGGACATACCGAGCACAGATACGCAGTATTTT. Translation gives CASSQGDIPSTDTQYF.

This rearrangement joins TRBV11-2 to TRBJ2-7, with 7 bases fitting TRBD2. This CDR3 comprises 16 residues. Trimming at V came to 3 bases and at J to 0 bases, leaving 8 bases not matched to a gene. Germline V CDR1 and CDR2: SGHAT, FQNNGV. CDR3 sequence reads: CASSFRDSGFSYEQYF. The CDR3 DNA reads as TGTGCCAGCAGCTTTCGGGATAGCGGGTTCTCCTACGAGCAGTACTTC.

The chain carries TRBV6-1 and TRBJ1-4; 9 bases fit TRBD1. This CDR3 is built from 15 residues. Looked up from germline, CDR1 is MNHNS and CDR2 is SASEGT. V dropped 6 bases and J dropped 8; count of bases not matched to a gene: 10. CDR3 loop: CASRQGAGVEEKLFF. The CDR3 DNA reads TGTGCCAGCAGACAGGGGGCTGGAGTAGAGGAAAAACTGTTTTTT.

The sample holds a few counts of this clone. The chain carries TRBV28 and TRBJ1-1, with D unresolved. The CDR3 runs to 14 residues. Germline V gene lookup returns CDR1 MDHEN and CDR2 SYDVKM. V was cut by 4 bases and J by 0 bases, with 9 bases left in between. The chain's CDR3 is CASSSGQVNTEAFF. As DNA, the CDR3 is TGTGCCAGCAGTTCGGGTCAGGTGAACACTGAAGCTTTCTTT.

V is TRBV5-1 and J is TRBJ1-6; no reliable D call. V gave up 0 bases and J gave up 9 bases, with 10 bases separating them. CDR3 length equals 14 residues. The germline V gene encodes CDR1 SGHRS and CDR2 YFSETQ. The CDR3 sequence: CASSLGQPGSPLHF. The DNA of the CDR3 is TGCGCCAGCAGCTTGGGGCAGCCTGGTTCACCCCTCCACTTT.

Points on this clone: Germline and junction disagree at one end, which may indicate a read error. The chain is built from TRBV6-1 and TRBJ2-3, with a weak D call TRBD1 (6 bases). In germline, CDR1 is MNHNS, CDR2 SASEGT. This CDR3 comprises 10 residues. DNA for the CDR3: TGTGCCAGCAGTGGGGCCGCGCAGGGGTTT. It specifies CASSGAAQGF.

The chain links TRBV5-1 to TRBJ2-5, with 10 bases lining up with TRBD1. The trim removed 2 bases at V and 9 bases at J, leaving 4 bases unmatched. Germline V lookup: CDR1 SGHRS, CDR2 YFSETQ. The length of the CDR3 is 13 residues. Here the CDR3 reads CASSFGTGDPQYF. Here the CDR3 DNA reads TGCGCCAGCAGCTTCGGGACAGGGGATCCCCAGTACTTC.

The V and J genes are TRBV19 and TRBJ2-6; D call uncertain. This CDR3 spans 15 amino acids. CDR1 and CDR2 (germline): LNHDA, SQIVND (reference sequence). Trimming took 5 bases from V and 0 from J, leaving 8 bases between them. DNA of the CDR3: TGTGCCAGTAGTCCCGTGATCTCTGGGGCCAACGTCCTGACTTTC. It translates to CASSPVISGANVLTF.

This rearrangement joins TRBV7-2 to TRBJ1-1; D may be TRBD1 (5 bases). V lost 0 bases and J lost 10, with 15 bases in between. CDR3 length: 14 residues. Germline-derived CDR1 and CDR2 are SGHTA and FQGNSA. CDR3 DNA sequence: TGTGCCAGCAGCTTAGCTTCCGGGGACGGGAGAGCTTTCTTT. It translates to CASSLASGDGRAFF.

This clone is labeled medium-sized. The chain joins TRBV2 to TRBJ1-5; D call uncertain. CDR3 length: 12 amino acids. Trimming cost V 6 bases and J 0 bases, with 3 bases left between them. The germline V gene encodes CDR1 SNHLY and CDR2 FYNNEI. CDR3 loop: CASRNSNQPQHF. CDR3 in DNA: TGTGCCAGCAGGAATAGCAATCAGCCCCAGCATTTT.

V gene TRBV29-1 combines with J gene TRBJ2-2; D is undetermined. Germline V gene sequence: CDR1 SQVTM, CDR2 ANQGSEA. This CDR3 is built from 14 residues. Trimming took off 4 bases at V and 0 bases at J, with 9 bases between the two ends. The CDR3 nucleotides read TGCAGCGTTGCTTACAATTCGAACACCGGGGAGCTGTTTTTT. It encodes CSVAYNSNTGELFF.

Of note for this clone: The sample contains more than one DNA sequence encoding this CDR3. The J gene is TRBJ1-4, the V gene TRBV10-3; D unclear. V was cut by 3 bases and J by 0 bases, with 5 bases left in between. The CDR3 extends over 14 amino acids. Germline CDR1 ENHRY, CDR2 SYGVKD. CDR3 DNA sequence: TGTGCCATCAGTGAAGGAGCAACTAATGAAAAACTGTTTTTT. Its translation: CAISEGATNEKLFF.

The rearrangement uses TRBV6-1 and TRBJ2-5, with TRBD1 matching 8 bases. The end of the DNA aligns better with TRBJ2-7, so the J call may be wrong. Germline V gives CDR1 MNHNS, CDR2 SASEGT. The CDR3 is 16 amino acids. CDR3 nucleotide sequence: TGTGCCAGCAGTGATTCAGCCAGGGGGCTCACCTACGAGCAGTACTTC. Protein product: CASSDSARGLTYEQYF.

The CDR3 loop is CASTMLPGLQVYEQYF. In DNA form, the CDR3 reads TGTGCCAGCACTATGCTTCCGGGTCTACAAGTCTACGAGCAGTACTTC. The V and J genes are TRBV27 and TRBJ2-7; D is unresolved. Trimming shortened V by 7 bases and J by 3 bases, and 22 bases separated the two germline ends. CDR3 length equals 16 residues. Germline V gives CDR1 MNHEY, CDR2 SMNVEV (reference sequence).

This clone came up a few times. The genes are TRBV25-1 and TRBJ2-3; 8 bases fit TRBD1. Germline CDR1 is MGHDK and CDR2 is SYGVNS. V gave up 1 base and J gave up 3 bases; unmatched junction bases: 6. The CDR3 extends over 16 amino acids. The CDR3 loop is CASSEFGRGLTDTQYF. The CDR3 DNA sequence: TGTGCCAGCAGTGAATTTGGCAGGGGGCTAACAGATACGCAGTATTTT.

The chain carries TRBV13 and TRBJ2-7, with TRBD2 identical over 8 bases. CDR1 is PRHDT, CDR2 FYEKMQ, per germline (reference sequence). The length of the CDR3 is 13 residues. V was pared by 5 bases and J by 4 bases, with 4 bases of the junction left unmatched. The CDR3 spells CASSTGGEYEQYF. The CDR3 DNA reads TGTGCCAGCAGCACCGGGGGGGAGTACGAGCAGTACTTC.

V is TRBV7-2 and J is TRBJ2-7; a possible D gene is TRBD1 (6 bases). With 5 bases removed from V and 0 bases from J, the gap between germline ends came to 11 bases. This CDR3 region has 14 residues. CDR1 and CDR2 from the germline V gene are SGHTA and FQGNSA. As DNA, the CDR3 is TGTGCCAGCAGCCCAGACAGGCGCTCCTACGAGCAGTACTTC. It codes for CASSPDRRSYEQYF.

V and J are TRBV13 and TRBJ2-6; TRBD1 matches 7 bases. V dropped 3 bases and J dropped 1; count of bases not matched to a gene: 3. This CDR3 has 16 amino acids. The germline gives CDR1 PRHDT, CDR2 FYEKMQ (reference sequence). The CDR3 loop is CASSLNRGSGANVLTF. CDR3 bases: TGTGCCAGCAGCTTGAACAGGGGTTCTGGGGCCAACGTCCTGACTTTC. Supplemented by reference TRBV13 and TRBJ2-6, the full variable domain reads AAGVIQSPRHLIKEKRETATLKCYPIPRHDTVYWYQQGPGQDPQFLISFYEKMQSDKGSIPDRFSAQQFSDYHSELNMSSLELGDSALYFCASSLNRGSGANVLTFGAGSRLTVL.

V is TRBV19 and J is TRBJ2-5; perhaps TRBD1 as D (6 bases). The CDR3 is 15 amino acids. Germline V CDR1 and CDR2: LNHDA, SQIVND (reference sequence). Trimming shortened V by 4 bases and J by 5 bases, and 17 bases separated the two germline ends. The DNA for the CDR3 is TGTGCCAGTAGTACCTCGGACAGCCCTGGCGAGACCCAGTACTTC. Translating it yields CASSTSDSPGETQYF. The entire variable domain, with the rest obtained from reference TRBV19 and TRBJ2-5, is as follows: DGGITQSPKYLFRKEGQNVTLSCEQNLNHDAMYWYRQDPGQGLRLIYYSQIVNDFQKGDIAEGYSVSREKKESFPLTVTSAQKNPTAFYLCASSTSDSPGETQYFGPGTRLLVL.

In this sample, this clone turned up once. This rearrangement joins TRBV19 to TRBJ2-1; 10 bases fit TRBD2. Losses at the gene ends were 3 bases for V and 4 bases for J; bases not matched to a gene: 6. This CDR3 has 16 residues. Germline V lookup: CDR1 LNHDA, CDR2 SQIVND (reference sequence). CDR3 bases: TGTGCCAGTAGTATTGGTAGCGGGGGGATATACAATGAGCAGTTCTTC. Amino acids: CASSIGSGGIYNEQFF. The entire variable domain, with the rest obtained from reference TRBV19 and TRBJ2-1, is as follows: DGGITQSPKYLFRKEGQNVTLSCEQNLNHDAMYWYRQDPGQGLRLIYYSQIVNDFQKGDIAEGYSVSREKKESFPLTVTSAQKNPTAFYLCASSIGSGGIYNEQFFGPGTRLTVL.